What follows are 27 T cell receptor beta chains derived from one specimen sequenced in a study. Using its own MiXCR run on the RT-PCR reads, TCRdb lists one record per CDR3 protein. The table shows fewer than 800,000 distinct CDR3 sequences, with approximately 15% occurring only once. Material for sequencing was memory CD4+ T cells from blood. The receptor source for this set is a female donor in good health, serving as a healthy control.

This chain connects TRBV19 to TRBJ2-7, with D possibly being TRBD2 (5 bases). V was cut by 5 bases and J by 0 bases, with 17 bases left in between. Germline-derived CDR1 and CDR2 are LNHDA and SQIVND (reference sequence). The CDR3 extends over 16 amino acids. This CDR3 reads CASSRTPDLNSYEQYF. The DNA of the CDR3 is TGTGCCAGTAGTCGAACCCCGGACTTGAACTCCTACGAGCAGTACTTC.

This clonotype was recorded many times. This chain links TRBV12-3 or TRBV12-4 with TRBJ2-4, with D unresolved. V was shortened by 3 bases and J by 0 bases, with 3 bases between the two germline ends. CDR3 length: 13 residues. The CDR3 DNA reads as TGTGCCAGCAGTTTCCTAGCCAAAAACATTCAGTACTTC. Protein: CASSFLAKNIQYF.

This clonotype was counted between two and nine times. The chain uses TRBV7-9 and TRBJ2-3; 11 bases map to TRBD2. J was trimmed by 6 bases and V by 6 bases; bases with no gene match: 8. Per the germline V gene, CDR1 is SEHNR and CDR2 is FQNEAQ (reference sequence). This CDR3 is 15 amino acids long. The CDR3 DNA reads as TGTGCCAGCAGTTTACTAGCGGGAGCGGTGGATACGCAGTATTTT. Protein product: CASSLLAGAVDTQYF.

This clonotype was seen repeatedly, ten times or more. V usage is TRBV29-1 and J usage is TRBJ2-2; no firm D call. Germline V gene data show CDR1 as SQVTM and CDR2 as ANQGSEA. This CDR3 region has 12 residues. Trimming pared 4 bases from V and 4 bases from J, leaving 7 bases between. CDR3 DNA sequence: TGCAGCGTTGGAAGCACCACCGGGGAGCTGTTTTTT. Protein product: CSVGSTTGELFF.

This clonotype was seen many times. The V gene is TRBV20-1, the J gene TRBJ2-3; no definite D call. This CDR3 region has 11 residues. CDR1 and CDR2 (germline): DFQATT, SNEGSKA (reference sequence). The V end lost 6 bases, the J end lost 3 bases, and 7 bases lay between the germline ends. The chain's CDR3 is CSAPRTDTQYF. The CDR3 coding sequence is TGCAGTGCCCCAAGGACAGATACGCAGTATTTT.

This clonotype was seen at least ten times. The J gene is TRBJ1-1, the V gene TRBV29-1; D is possibly TRBD1 (5 bases). V lost 6 bases and J lost 4, with 15 bases in between. Germline lookup yields CDR1 SQVTM and CDR2 ANQGSEA. This CDR3 is built from 13 residues. CDR3 in DNA: TGCAGCGTCTGGGGCCCGGGGGGCACTGAAGCTTTCTTT. Translated: CSVWGPGGTEAFF.

This clonotype was recorded at least ten times. The V and J genes are TRBV24-1 and TRBJ2-7, with 7 bases matching TRBD2. Germline assignment: CDR1 KGHDR and CDR2 SFDVKD. CDR3 length: 14 residues. The J segment lost 2 bases and the V segment lost 2 bases, leaving 2 bases of the junction unmatched. CDR3 nucleotides: TGTGCCACCAGTGATTCCCGGGGGGCCTACGAGCAGTACTTC. It yields the protein CATSDSRGAYEQYF.

This clonotype was counted only a few times. The rearrangement uses TRBV11-2 and TRBJ1-3, with TRBD1 matching 10 bases. The CDR3 consists of 15 residues. Germline V gives CDR1 SGHAT, CDR2 FQNNGV. The V gene end was trimmed by 4 bases and the J gene end by 4 bases; junction bases not matched to a gene: 4. The CDR3 spells CASSSRQGAGNTIYF. The CDR3 DNA reads as TGTGCCAGCAGCTCAAGACAGGGGGCGGGAAACACCATATATTTT.

The chain has TRBV12-3 or TRBV12-4 and TRBJ1-2; TRBD1 agrees at 8 bases. V was clipped by 6 bases and J by 3 bases; unmatched bases: 6. The CDR3 spans 14 residues. The DNA of the CDR3 is TGTGCCAGCAGAACCGGGACAGGAGACTATGGCTACACCTTC. Amino acid sequence: CASRTGTGDYGYTF.

The chain joins TRBV4-3 to TRBJ1-1, with D maybe TRBD1 (5 bases). The CDR3 totals 15 residues. Germline loops: CDR1 LGHNA, CDR2 YSLEER. Trimming took off 4 bases at V and 4 bases at J, with 16 bases between the two ends. Here the CDR3 DNA reads TGCGCCAGCAGCCCGGGGTGGGGCTCGGGCACTGAAGCTTTCTTT. This codes for CASSPGWGSGTEAFF.

The chain carries TRBV27 and TRBJ2-5; 10 bases are shared with TRBD2. Germline assignment: CDR1 MNHEY and CDR2 SMNVEV (reference sequence). V shed 0 bases, J shed 4 bases, and the junction held 2 bases outside the gene matches. The CDR3 extends over 15 amino acids. Written as DNA, the CDR3 is TGTGCCAGCAGTTTATCCCGACTAGCGGGAGAGACCCAGTACTTC. It encodes CASSLSRLAGETQYF.

This clonotype showed up just a few times. J is TRBJ1-5 and V is TRBV28; D gene uncertain. Trimming took 7 bases from V and 12 from J, leaving 4 bases between them. The CDR3 runs 8 residues. Germline V CDR1 and CDR2: MDHEN, SYDVKM. Here the CDR3 reads CASIGQHF. In DNA form, the CDR3 reads TGTGCCAGCATAGGCCAGCATTTT.

This clonotype was recorded a few times. Here the CDR3 DNA reads TGCGCCAGCAGCTTCTCACAGCCAACTAATGAAAAACTGTTTTTT. Translating gives CASSFSQPTNEKLFF. V and J are TRBV5-1 and TRBJ1-4, with no clear D. CDR3 length: 15 residues. V lost 2 bases to trimming and J lost 0 bases, with 8 bases between them. The germline CDR1 and CDR2 sequences are SGHRS and YFSETQ.

The chain combines TRBV29-1 with TRBJ2-7; TRBD1 agrees at 11 bases. The CDR3 loop spans 12 amino acids. V shed 6 bases, J shed 7 bases, and the junction held 5 bases outside the gene matches. CDR1 is SQVTM and CDR2 is ANQGSEA in the germline V gene. The CDR3 reads CSVGQGAWEQYF. The CDR3 region has the DNA TGCAGCGTCGGACAGGGGGCGTGGGAGCAGTACTTC.

The chain uses TRBV27 and TRBJ2-5, with D tentatively TRBD2 (6 bases). This CDR3 region has 15 residues. The ends were cut back, 3 bases at V and 1 base at J, with 12 bases in the middle. Germline CDR1 reads MNHEY; CDR2 reads SMNVEV (reference sequence). CDR3 in DNA: TGTGCCAGCAGTTTCCCGGACTACCTCCAAGAGACCCAGTACTTC. It is translated as CASSFPDYLQETQYF.

V gene TRBV7-6 combines with J gene TRBJ2-5, with D perhaps TRBD1 (5 bases). The germline V and J ends were trimmed by 2 bases and 4 bases, with 17 bases remaining between them. The CDR3 loop spans 16 amino acids. Germline V gene data show CDR1 as SGHVS and CDR2 as FNYEAQ. This chain's CDR3 is CASSLNGQGTGETQYF. Written as DNA, the CDR3 is TGTGCCAGCAGCTTAAACGGGCAGGGAACGGGAGAGACCCAGTACTTC.

The gene calls are TRBV5-5 and TRBJ1-2; D ambiguous. Trimming cost V 2 bases and J 6 bases, with 11 bases left between them. CDR1 is SGHKS, CDR2 YYEKEE, per germline (reference sequence). The CDR3 covers 13 residues. Here the CDR3 DNA reads TGTGCCAGCAGCTTCGAGACGGTTCATGGCTACACCTTC. Amino acid sequence: CASSFETVHGYTF.

This clonotype occurred a few times. The chain uses TRBV11-1 and TRBJ1-4; D is ambiguous. CDR3 length: 14 amino acids. V was shortened by 3 bases and J by 7 bases, with 12 bases between the two germline ends. Per the germline V gene, CDR1 is SGHAT and CDR2 is FQDESV (reference sequence). The CDR3 here is CASSFRQNGEKLFF. For the CDR3, the DNA is TGTGCCAGCAGCTTCCGGCAGAATGGTGAAAAACTGTTTTTT.

The genes are TRBV5-1 and TRBJ1-2; 9 bases are a match to TRBD1. The CDR3 length is 19 residues. The ends lost 2 bases at V and 5 bases at J; junction bases unmatched: 19. Germline V gene sequence: CDR1 SGHRS, CDR2 YFSETQ. The CDR3 loop reads CASSFSSSGSDRGMYGYTF. The CDR3 DNA sequence: TGCGCCAGCAGCTTTTCGTCCTCCGGTTCAGACAGGGGGATGTATGGCTACACCTTC.

This clonotype was seen more than once but under ten times. This sequence joins TRBV7-2 and TRBJ1-2; D gene unclear. The V and J ends lost 4 bases and 6 bases respectively, with 21 bases between them. The CDR3 has 16 amino acids. Germline-derived CDR1 and CDR2 are SGHTA and FQGNSA. CDR3 nucleotide sequence: TGTGCCAGCAGCTCTGAACTACATGGGCGCGTGAATGGCTACACCTTC. This encodes CASSSELHGRVNGYTF.

This clonotype was observed many times. The chain joins TRBV24-1 to TRBJ2-5, with 7 positions matching TRBD2. V was pared by 2 bases and J by 5 bases, with 10 bases of the junction left unmatched. In germline, CDR1 is KGHDR, CDR2 SFDVKD. The CDR3 spans 16 residues. The CDR3 coding sequence is TGTGCCACCAGTGATTCCACCGGCGGGAGATGGGAGACCCAGTACTTC. It translates to CATSDSTGGRWETQYF.

The chain is built from TRBV9 and TRBJ2-7, with 9 bases fitting TRBD2. Germline values: CDR1 SGDLS, CDR2 YYNGEE. V was clipped by 0 bases and J by 2 bases; unmatched bases: 6. CDR3 length: 16 amino acids. The CDR3 nucleotides read TGTGCCAGCAGCGTAGGTAGCGGGAGACCCGCCTACGAGCAGTACTTC. The encoded protein is CASSVGSGRPAYEQYF.

This clonotype was seen only a few times. The chain carries TRBV11-2 and TRBJ2-6, with D unclear. Trimming left V 3 bases short and J 2 bases short, with 11 bases between. The CDR3 contains 16 residues. Germline CDR1 and CDR2: SGHAT and FQNNGV. The CDR3 protein is CASSFPGPTGANVLTF. For the CDR3, the DNA is TGTGCCAGCAGCTTTCCCGGTCCGACTGGGGCCAACGTCCTGACTTTC.

Comment on this clonotype: Likely a read error: the CDR3 ends without its conserved phenylalanine or tryptophan. The chain employs TRBV11-1 and TRBJ1-2; 10 nucleotides agree with TRBD1. The CDR3 is 14 residues long. The V gene's germline CDR1 is SGHAT and CDR2 FQDESV (reference sequence). V lost 2 bases and J lost 6; bases outside the gene matches: 3. CDR3 protein: CASSLSGTGDGYTS. In DNA, the CDR3 is TGTGCCAGCAGCTTATCCGGGACAGGGGATGGCTACACCTCC.

This clonotype was counted at least ten times. The chain uses TRBV7-2 and TRBJ2-3; D ambiguous. V was trimmed by 5 bases and J by 7 bases, leaving 10 bases between them. Germline CDR1 SGHTA, CDR2 FQGNSA. The CDR3 spans 12 residues. CDR3: CASSRERYTQYF. Here the CDR3 DNA reads TGTGCCAGCAGCCGCGAGCGATATACGCAGTATTTT.

This clonotype was detected only a few times. The chain carries TRBV20-1 and TRBJ1-5; TRBD1 might be the D (6 bases). The CDR3 spans 15 residues. The germline V and J ends were trimmed by 6 bases and 9 bases, with 24 bases remaining between them. Germline V lookup: CDR1 DFQATT, CDR2 SNEGSKA (reference sequence). CDR3 bases: TGCAGTGCCGCACAGGCAACAGGGCAAGACTCGCCCCAGCATTTT. Its protein product is CSAAQATGQDSPQHF.

This chain uses TRBV7-6 with TRBJ2-1; D is undetermined. The CDR3 contains 14 residues. V was cut by 1 base and J by 5 bases, with 9 bases left in between. Germline CDR1 is SGHVS and CDR2 is FNYEAQ. As DNA, the CDR3 is TGTGCCAGCAGCTTAGTACCTAGAGACAATGAGCAGTTCTTC. Protein sequence: CASSLVPRDNEQFF. The whole variable domain, remainder taken from reference TRBV7-6 and TRBJ2-1, is GAGVSQSPRYKVTKRGQDVALRCDPISGHVSLYWYRQALGQGPEFLTYFNYEAQQDKSGLPNDRFSAERPEGSISTLTIQRTEQRDSAMYRCASSLVPRDNEQFFGPGTRLTVL.